This TCR beta chain was captured in a study of blood T cell repertoires in COVID-19. As handled by the study authors: Reference gene primer amplification in the assay estimated nucleated cell counts. Assay: immunoSEQ multiplex PCR; the TCRdb copy retains only in-frame clones and omits some. The V and J calls and clone size are taken from that table; D and trimming were inferred from the DNA. Counted here are over 150,000 clones, approximately 85% occurring once; the ten biggest clones make up less than 8%. The V gene lost 5 bases and the J gene lost 2 bases, with 18 bases spanning the gap. There are 16 residues in the CDR3. Germline-derived CDR1 and CDR2 are SGHVS and FQNEAQ.

The clonotype comes from a man older than 75 with COVID-19, enrolled during active disease. Sequences were obtained from peripheral blood. The chain has TRBV7-8 and TRBJ1-2; D perhaps matches TRBD1 (5 bases). CDR3 protein: CASSKGHQTENYGYTF. CDR3 in DNA: TGTGCCAGCAGCAAAGGGCATCAGACAGAGAACTATGGCTACACCTTC. Combining the CDR3 with reference TRBV7-8 and TRBJ1-2 gives the whole variable domain GAGVSQSPRYKVAKRGQDVALRCDPISGHVSLFWYQQALGQGPEFLTYFQNEAQLDKSGLPSDRFFAERPEGSVSTLKIQRTQQEDSAVYLCASSKGHQTENYGYTFGSGTRLTVV.